This T cell receptor beta chain was sequenced during a study of human T cells and chemical hapten exposure. Study-wide context: TCR yields per sample varied mostly from small pooled library volume differences.

The study used a library that attached unique molecular identifiers to individual cDNA molecules. TCRdb used MiXCR to reprocess the RACE reads, holding one entry per CDR3 protein. The sample carries roughly 130,000 distinct CDR3 sequences, approximately 9% recorded once. The time point: healthy volunteer bleed at 2 weeks. It was from unfractionated whole blood that total RNA was extracted. Turning to this clonotype: Its antigen is still unknown.

Study-wide points: Once DPC sensitization occurred, TCRs above 1 in 1000 frequency showed no change.

The CDR3 spans 12 residues. Germline V gene lookup returns CDR1 ENHRY and CDR2 SYGVKD. Trimming shortened V by 4 bases and J by 8 bases, and 8 bases separated the two germline ends. The rearrangement joins TRBV10-3 to TRBJ1-4; no definite D call. The sequencing sample was made of whole blood. This receptor was taken from a male donor in good health. Some clones in this sample may be carry-over from other donors' samples. The CDR3 sequence: CAISGGGEKLFF. The DNA for the CDR3 is TGTGCCATCAGTGGAGGAGGCGAAAAACTGTTTTTT.